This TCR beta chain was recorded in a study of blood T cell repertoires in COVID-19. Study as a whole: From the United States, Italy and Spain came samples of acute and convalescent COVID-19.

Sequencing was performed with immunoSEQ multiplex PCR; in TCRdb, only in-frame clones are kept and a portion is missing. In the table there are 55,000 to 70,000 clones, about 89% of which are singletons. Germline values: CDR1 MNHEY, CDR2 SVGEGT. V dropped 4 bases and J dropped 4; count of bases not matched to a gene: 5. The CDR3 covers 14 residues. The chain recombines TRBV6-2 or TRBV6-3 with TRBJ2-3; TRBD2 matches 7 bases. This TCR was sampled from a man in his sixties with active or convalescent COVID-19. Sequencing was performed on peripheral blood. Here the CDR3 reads CASSLWEGSDTQYF. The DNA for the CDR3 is TGTGCCAGCAGTTTGTGGGAGGGCTCAGATACGCAGTATTTT.